The 8 T cell receptor beta chains below all came from one sample that was sequenced in a study of early T cells in non-severe SARS-CoV-2 infection. A single record per CDR3 protein comes from TCRdb applying MiXCR to the 5' RACE reads. The sample carries 26,000 or so distinct CDR3 sequences, about 5.1% recorded once. The sample was whole blood. These TCRs come from an adult who was a healthcare worker with PCR-confirmed SARS-CoV-2 infection or an uninfected control (not recorded which).

The CDR3 here is CASSVATDTEFYF. The CDR3 nucleotides are TGTGCCAGCAGCGTAGCTACGGACACGGAATTCTACTTC. The chain has TRBV9 and TRBJ2-4; D perhaps matches TRBD1 (5 bases). Trimming cost V 0 bases and J 16 bases, with 17 bases left between them. Germline CDR1 is SGDLS and CDR2 is YYNGEE. This CDR3 region has 13 residues.

The sample holds a few counts of this clonotype. This chain uses TRBV5-1 with TRBJ2-7; D is uncertain. Per germline, CDR1 SGHRS and CDR2 YFSETQ. V lost 0 bases, J lost 3 bases, and 10 bases lay in between. The CDR3 totals 14 residues. The CDR3 DNA reads as TGCGCCAGCAGCTTGGACGGTCGCAGCTACGAGCAGTACTTC. The encoded protein is CASSLDGRSYEQYF.

The sample holds a few counts of this clonotype. The J gene is TRBJ2-3, the V gene TRBV4-3; TRBD1 aligns across 7 bases. The J segment lost 1 base and the V segment lost 0 bases, leaving 1 base of the junction unmatched. The CDR3 runs 15 residues. Germline V gene lookup returns CDR1 LGHNA and CDR2 YSLEER. The CDR3, as DNA: TGCGCCAGCAGCCAAGATGGGACAGGCACAGATACGCAGTATTTT. Residues: CASSQDGTGTDTQYF.

This clonotype is medium-sized by share. Its ends do not fully match the called genes, so a read error is possible. This sequence joins TRBV7-7 and TRBJ2-1; D not resolved. Germline V CDR1 and CDR2: SSHAT, FNYEAQ (reference sequence). The CDR3 has 15 amino acids. The CDR3 loop is CASSPGFSSYNEQFF. As DNA, the CDR3 is TGTGCTAGCAGCCCAGGTTTTAGCTCCTACAATGAGCAGTTCTTC.

The rearrangement uses TRBV7-9 and TRBJ2-3; D gene unclear. Trimming removed 2 bases at V and 4 bases at J, with 10 bases between. The CDR3 runs 14 residues. CDR1 and CDR2 from the germline V gene are SEHNR and FQNEAQ (reference sequence). The CDR3 DNA sequence: TGTGCCAGCAGCTTATCCTTAGGGTCAGATACGCAGTATTTT. Its translation: CASSLSLGSDTQYF. Variable domain in full (rest from reference TRBV7-9 and TRBJ2-3): DTGVSQNPRHKITKRGQNVTFRCDPISEHNRLYWYRQTLGQGPEFLTYFQNEAQLEKSRLLSDRFSAERPKGSFSTLEIQRTEQGDSAMYLCASSLSLGSDTQYFGPGTRLTVL.

V is TRBV20-1 and J is TRBJ2-7, with 9 bases fitting TRBD1. Germline V CDR1 and CDR2: DFQATT, SNEGSKA (reference sequence). The CDR3 extends over 15 amino acids. The J segment lost 2 bases and the V segment lost 6 bases, leaving 11 bases of the junction unmatched. The CDR3: CSARSFRDRAYEQYF. CDR3 DNA sequence: TGCAGTGCCAGATCCTTCCGGGACAGGGCCTACGAGCAGTACTTC.

This clonotype was detected many times. V gene TRBV12-3 or TRBV12-4 combines with J gene TRBJ2-2; maybe TRBD2 (6 bases). The CDR3 has 17 residues. The germline V and J ends were trimmed by 6 bases and 3 bases, with 20 bases remaining between them. The CDR3 protein is CASSHSSGAGYTGELFF. CDR3 in DNA: TGTGCCAGCAGCCACTCGTCCGGTGCGGGGTACACCGGGGAGCTGTTTTTT.

The table lists this clonotype with a few counts. The V and J genes are TRBV18 and TRBJ2-3, with TRBD2 identical over 14 bases. Trimming cost V 0 bases and J 4 bases; bases outside gene matches: 3. Germline CDR1 is KGHSH and CDR2 is LQKENI. This CDR3 contains 17 residues. CDR3: CASSPPGLAGAPDTQYF. Here the CDR3 DNA reads TGTGCCAGCTCACCACCGGGACTAGCGGGGGCCCCAGATACGCAGTATTTT. The variable domain in full, with the rest retrieved from reference TRBV18 and TRBJ2-3, is NAGVMQNPRHLVRRRGQEARLRCSPMKGHSHVYWYRQLPEEGLKFMVYLQKENIIDESGMPKERFSAEFPKEGPSILRIQQVVRGDSAAYFCASSPPGLAGAPDTQYFGPGTRLTVL.